The 9 T cell receptor beta chains below all came from one sample that was sequenced in a study of blood T cell repertoires in COVID-19. Some clones are missing from TCRdb's copy, which holds only in-frame ones; the method was immunoSEQ multiplex PCR. The table lists 360,000 or so clones, roughly 87% of them singletons. The sequenced material came from PBMCs or T cells enriched from blood (not recorded which). The receptor set was obtained from a woman in her twenties or thirties who had recovered from COVID-19.

The CDR3 region has the DNA TGTGCCAGCAGCACTGATCCCCCGCCGAATGAGCAGTTCTTC. This codes for CASSTDPPPNEQFF. V usage is TRBV7-2 and J usage is TRBJ2-1; no clear D. The CDR3 spans 14 residues. The V end was cut by 5 bases, the J end by 7 bases, with 15 bases between. CDR1 and CDR2 from the germline V gene are SGHTA and FQGNSA.

The CDR3 sequence is CASSLAGARAYEQYF. CDR3 DNA: TGTGCCAGCAGTTTGGCGGGGGCGAGGGCCTACGAGCAGTACTTC. The chain has TRBV27 and TRBJ2-7, with D possibly TRBD2 on 7 matching bases. V was cut by 3 bases and J by 2 bases, with 14 bases left in between. Looked up from germline, CDR1 is MNHEY and CDR2 is SMNVEV (reference sequence). The CDR3 is 15 residues long.

As for this clone: Different DNA sequences within this sample yield the same CDR3. The chain carries TRBV7-9 and TRBJ2-5; D is unclear. The CDR3 sequence is 13 residues long. Germline lookup yields CDR1 SEHNR and CDR2 FQNEAQ (reference sequence). Trimming pared 0 bases from V and 3 bases from J, leaving 5 bases between. The CDR3 spells CASSLAQEETQYF. The CDR3 nucleotides read TGTGCCAGCAGCTTAGCGCAGGAAGAGACCCAGTACTTC.

CDR3 sequence: CASRQTGSQPQHF. For the CDR3, the DNA is TGTGCCAGCAGACAGACAGGGTCTCAGCCCCAGCATTTT. The chain recombines TRBV12-3 or TRBV12-4 with TRBJ1-5; 7 positions agree with TRBD1. With V trimmed by 6 bases and J by 6 bases, 5 bases remained unmatched. The CDR3 extends over 13 amino acids.

This chain links TRBV7-9 with TRBJ2-5; D is unresolved. CDR3 size: 13 residues. The V end was cut by 6 bases, the J end by 4 bases, with 12 bases between. The germline CDR1 and CDR2 sequences are SEHNR and FQNEAQ (reference sequence). The CDR3 nucleotides are TGTGCCAGCAGTAACTGGGCTTCAGAGACCCAGTACTTC. Residues: CASSNWASETQYF.

V is TRBV5-5 and J is TRBJ2-7, with D uncertain. Germline V lookup: CDR1 SGHKS, CDR2 YYEKEE (reference sequence). V lost 0 bases to trimming and J lost 4 bases, with 14 bases between them. The CDR3 runs 15 residues. The CDR3 region is CASSLDIVTSYEQYF. The CDR3 nucleotides read TGTGCCAGCAGCTTGGACATCGTCACGTCGTACGAGCAGTACTTC.

CDR3 nucleotide sequence: TGTGCCAGCAGCGCACCGGGACTCGCCTCCTACGAGCAGTACTTC. This sequence encodes CASSAPGLASYEQYF. The chain links TRBV7-9 to TRBJ2-7; perhaps TRBD2 as D (6 bases). Trimming shortened V by 5 bases and J by 0 bases, and 14 bases separated the two germline ends. The CDR3 runs 15 residues. Germline V gene lookup returns CDR1 SEHNR and CDR2 FQNEAQ (reference sequence).

The chain's CDR3 is CASSLTGIGYGYTF. CDR3 DNA sequence: TGTGCCAGCAGTTTAACGGGGATTGGCTATGGCTACACCTTC. The rearrangement joins TRBV28 to TRBJ1-2, with D uncertain. This CDR3 contains 14 residues. Trimming pared 2 bases from V and 4 bases from J, leaving 11 bases between. CDR1 and CDR2 from the germline V gene are MDHEN and SYDVKM.

CDR3 nucleotides: TGTGCCAGCAGCTTGTCAAGACATGGAAACACCATATATTTT. Its translation is CASSLSRHGNTIYF. The chain recombines TRBV7-2 with TRBJ1-3; D is unresolved. Deletions cut 3 bases from V and 3 bases from J, with 9 bases between. The CDR3 contains 14 residues. The germline CDR1 and CDR2 sequences are SGHTA and FQGNSA. Full variable domain (missing parts from reference TRBV7-2 and TRBJ1-3): GAGVSQSPSNKVTEKGKDVELRCDPISGHTALYWYRQSLGQGLEFLIYFQGNSAPDKSGLPSDRFSAERTGGSVSTLTIQRTQQEDSAVYLCASSLSRHGNTIYFGEGSWLTVV.